Below are 25 T cell receptor beta chains sequenced from a single sample in a study of cytomegalovirus exposure and HLA in healthy donors. Vbeta (60) and Jbeta (13) primers were used in the PCR. TCRdb's copy holds only in-frame clones and misses some; the assay was immunoSEQ multiplex PCR. The data show 180,000 or so clones, roughly 85% seen once. Sequenced sample: PBMCs. The receptors here all came from a man younger than 35 in good health and CMV-seropositive.

The chain links TRBV7-9 to TRBJ2-1, with 7 bases that match TRBD1. The V segment lost 5 bases and the J segment 0 bases; nucleotides outside the gene matches: 4. The CDR3 spans 15 residues. Germline loops: CDR1 SEHNR, CDR2 FQNEAQ (reference sequence). CDR3 protein: CASSRDSSSYNEQFF. The CDR3 nucleotides read TGTGCCAGCAGCCGGGACAGTAGCTCCTACAATGAGCAGTTCTTC.

V is TRBV12-5 and J is TRBJ2-2, with D uncertain. The V and J ends lost 6 bases and 3 bases respectively, with 5 bases between them. The CDR3 runs 12 residues. CDR1 is LGHNT and CDR2 is FRNRAP in the germline V gene. The CDR3 here is CASGRDTGELFF. The CDR3 region has the DNA TGTGCTAGTGGCCGAGACACCGGGGAGCTGTTTTTT.

The chain has TRBV5-6 and TRBJ2-3, with D perhaps matching TRBD1 (6 bases). The V and J ends lost 1 base and 4 bases respectively, with 16 bases between them. This CDR3 has 16 amino acids. Germline V CDR1 and CDR2: SGHDT, YYEEEE. CDR3 loop: CASSLTGKARADTQYF. The CDR3, as DNA: TGTGCCAGCAGCTTGACAGGGAAGGCCCGTGCAGATACGCAGTATTTT. Full variable domain (outside the CDR3, taken from reference TRBV5-6 and TRBJ2-3): DAGVTQSPTHLIKTRGQQVTLRCSPKSGHDTVSWYQQALGQGPQFIFQYYEEEERQRGNFPDRFSGHQFPNYSSELNVNALLLGDSALYLCASSLTGKARADTQYFGPGTRLTVL.

The chain uses TRBV9 and TRBJ1-2, with a tentative D call TRBD1 (5 bases). Germline values: CDR1 SGDLS, CDR2 YYNGEE. This CDR3 spans 15 amino acids. V shed 3 bases and J shed 4 bases, with 16 bases lying between them. CDR3 amino acids: CASSAQQAGVYGYTF. The CDR3 bases are TGTGCCAGCAGCGCCCAACAGGCGGGGGTCTATGGCTACACCTTC.

This chain joins TRBV4-1 and TRBJ2-3, with 12 bases that match TRBD2. V gave up 4 bases and J gave up 0 bases; unmatched junction bases: 17. CDR3 length equals 21 residues. The V gene's germline CDR1 is MGHRA and CDR2 YSYEKL. CDR3 DNA sequence: TGCGCCAGCAGCCTCGACGCCGGCGGGGCTAGCGGGGGGGGAAGCACAGATACGCAGTATTTT. This codes for CASSLDAGGASGGGSTDTQYF.

This clone was seen just once. This rearrangement joins TRBV4-2 to TRBJ2-3; TRBD2 matches 10 bases. Germline assignment: CDR1 LGHNA and CDR2 YNFKEQ. This CDR3 spans 20 amino acids. V trimming: 0 bases; J trimming: 9 bases; junction bases outside the gene matches: 21. CDR3 nucleotide sequence: TGTGCCAGCAGCCAAGAGAGCGGGGGGGCCTTAGATGCGCAAAGGGCCACGCAGTATTTT. It encodes CASSQESGGALDAQRATQYF.

The gene calls are TRBV27 and TRBJ2-7, with 7 positions matching TRBD1. Germline V gives CDR1 MNHEY, CDR2 SMNVEV (reference sequence). V was clipped by 3 bases and J by 2 bases; unmatched bases: 13. CDR3 size: 17 residues. The CDR3 sequence: CASSFHPSGGGAYEQYF. DNA for the CDR3: TGTGCCAGCAGTTTTCACCCCTCAGGGGGTGGGGCCTACGAGCAGTACTTC.

The chain uses TRBV7-9 and TRBJ1-4, with 10 positions matching TRBD1. From germline, CDR1 is SEHNR and CDR2 FQNEAQ (reference sequence). V dropped 5 bases and J dropped 7; count of bases not matched to a gene: 7. The CDR3 has 15 amino acids. As DNA, the CDR3 is TGTGCCAGCAGCCCACGGACAGGGGGTGGTGAAAAACTGTTTTTT. This translates into CASSPRTGGGEKLFF.

The chain has TRBV2 and TRBJ1-2, with unresolved D. The CDR3 contains 11 residues. V lost 8 bases and J lost 0, with 4 bases in between. Looked up from germline, CDR1 is SNHLY and CDR2 is FYNNEI. The CDR3 here is CASSTNYGYTF. CDR3 DNA sequence: TGTGCCAGCTCAACTAACTATGGCTACACCTTC.

J is TRBJ2-3 and V is TRBV2; D is perhaps TRBD2 (5 bases). The CDR3 extends over 15 amino acids. Germline CDR1 reads SNHLY; CDR2 reads FYNNEI. V lost 8 bases and J lost 1, with 16 bases in between. The CDR3 nucleotides are TGTGCCAGCCATCGCCTGGACTCACGCACAGATACGCAGTATTTT. This translates into CASHRLDSRTDTQYF.

The chain joins TRBV11-2 to TRBJ2-1, with 10 positions matching TRBD2. Per germline, CDR1 SGHAT and CDR2 FQNNGV. The CDR3 loop spans 15 amino acids. With V trimmed by 5 bases and J by 3 bases, 4 bases remained unmatched. The CDR3 region has the DNA TGTGCCAGCAGCACCCTAGCGGGGGACTACAATGAGCAGTTCTTC. It codes for CASSTLAGDYNEQFF.

V is TRBV6-1 and J is TRBJ2-7; D is perhaps TRBD1 (6 bases). V lost 4 bases, J lost 0 bases, and 10 bases lay in between. Germline assignment: CDR1 MNHNS and CDR2 SASEGT. There are 14 residues in the CDR3. The chain's CDR3 is CASSGDRHSYEQYF. The CDR3, as DNA: TGTGCCAGCAGTGGAGACAGGCACTCCTACGAGCAGTACTTC.

To note about this clone: One end of the junction does not line up with germline, which may come from a read error. The genes are TRBV7-9 and TRBJ1-2; possible D gene TRBD1, 5 bases. The CDR3 consists of 15 residues. The germline gives CDR1 SEHNR, CDR2 FQNEAQ (reference sequence). The CDR3 loop reads CSSSLGPANNYGYTF. Written as DNA, the CDR3 is TGTTCCAGCAGCTTGGGGCCGGCGAACAACTATGGCTACACCTTC. Filled out from reference TRBV7-9 and TRBJ1-2, the complete variable domain reads DTGVSQNPRHKITKRGQNVTFRCDPISEHNRLYWYRQTLGQGPEFLTYFQNEAQLEKSRLLSDRFSAERPKGSFSTLEIQRTEQGDSAMYLCSSSLGPANNYGYTFGSGTRLTVV.

This clone was counted once. The rearrangement links TRBV30 to TRBJ2-7; 10 bases match TRBD2. The CDR3 has 18 amino acids. In germline, CDR1 is GTSNPN, CDR2 SVGIG (reference sequence). The ends lost 0 bases at V and 2 bases at J; junction bases unmatched: 13. The CDR3 reads CAWSVWGTTSGVTYEQYF. The CDR3 DNA is TGTGCCTGGAGTGTATGGGGAACCACTAGCGGGGTAACCTACGAGCAGTACTTC.

J is TRBJ1-4 and V is TRBV30; D call uncertain. V was cut by 5 bases and J by 5 bases, with 18 bases left in between. This CDR3 has 15 amino acids. Germline V CDR1 and CDR2: GTSNPN, SVGIG (reference sequence). The CDR3 sequence: CAWGSPPGQNEKLFF. CDR3 in DNA: TGTGCCTGGGGTTCCCCGCCAGGTCAGAATGAAAAACTGTTTTTT.

This sequence joins TRBV6-6 and TRBJ2-7, with D possibly TRBD1 on 6 matching bases. The CDR3 spans 13 residues. Germline-derived CDR1 and CDR2 are MNHNY and SVGAGI (reference sequence). Trimming removed 5 bases at V and 3 bases at J, with 11 bases between. DNA for the CDR3: TGTGCCAGCAGTCGGGACATCTACTACGAGCAGTACTTC. Encoded protein: CASSRDIYYEQYF.

The genes are TRBV21-1 and TRBJ1-1; the D call in the table, TRBD1, was not verified against the DNA. TRBV21-1 is a pseudogene segment. The CDR3 sequence is 14 residues long. CDR3 region: CASSPGGRNTEAFF. In nucleotides, the CDR3 is TGTGCCAGCAGCCCAGGGGGGAGAAACACTGAAGCTTTCTTT.

This clone has a handful of counts. V usage is TRBV19 and J usage is TRBJ1-2; 7 nucleotides align to TRBD1. V was clipped by 9 bases and J by 0 bases; unmatched bases: 4. The CDR3 contains 13 residues. Germline V lookup: CDR1 LNHDA, CDR2 SQIVND (reference sequence). CDR3 nucleotide sequence: TGTGCCAGCGGACAGGTAGCTAACTATGGCTACACCTTC. Its translation: CASGQVANYGYTF. The entire variable domain, with the rest obtained from reference TRBV19 and TRBJ1-2, is as follows: DGGITQSPKYLFRKEGQNVTLSCEQNLNHDAMYWYRQDPGQGLRLIYYSQIVNDFQKGDIAEGYSVSREKKESFPLTVTSAQKNPTAFYLCASGQVANYGYTFGSGTRLTVV.

The rearrangement links TRBV19 to TRBJ1-2; D is uncertain. V lost 4 bases to trimming and J lost 3 bases, with 15 bases between them. Germline V lookup: CDR1 LNHDA, CDR2 SQIVND (reference sequence). The CDR3 totals 15 residues. This chain's CDR3 is CASSSLEGEYYGYTF. DNA for the CDR3: TGTGCCAGTAGTAGTCTCGAGGGAGAGTACTATGGCTACACCTTC. Together with reference TRBV19 and TRBJ1-2, the CDR3 gives the full variable domain: DGGITQSPKYLFRKEGQNVTLSCEQNLNHDAMYWYRQDPGQGLRLIYYSQIVNDFQKGDIAEGYSVSREKKESFPLTVTSAQKNPTAFYLCASSSLEGEYYGYTFGSGTRLTVV.

This rearrangement joins TRBV7-8 to TRBJ1-2, with D possibly being TRBD1 (5 bases). The germline gives CDR1 SGHVS, CDR2 FQNEAQ. There are 15 residues in the CDR3. V lost 1 base and J lost 4, with 13 bases in between. This CDR3 is CASSLGAGTLYGYTF. In DNA form, the CDR3 reads TGTGCCAGCAGCTTAGGGGCCGGGACTCTCTATGGCTACACCTTC. The full variable domain, in which reference TRBV7-8 and TRBJ1-2 provide the parts outside the CDR3, is GAGVSQSPRYKVAKRGQDVALRCDPISGHVSLFWYQQALGQGPEFLTYFQNEAQLDKSGLPSDRFFAERPEGSVSTLKIQRTQQEDSAVYLCASSLGAGTLYGYTFGSGTRLTVV.

The chain couples TRBV5-1 to TRBJ1-2; D is uncertain. Germline-derived CDR1 and CDR2 are SGHRS and YFSETQ. CDR3 length: 14 amino acids. V lost 0 bases to trimming and J lost 7 bases, with 13 bases between them. Here the CDR3 reads CASSLAGRVFGYTF. The CDR3, as DNA: TGCGCCAGCAGCTTGGCCGGGAGGGTTTTTGGCTACACCTTC.

This chain joins TRBV5-1 and TRBJ2-7; no definite D call. CDR3 size: 12 residues. Deletions cut 2 bases from V and 7 bases from J, with 10 bases between. Germline-derived CDR1 and CDR2 are SGHRS and YFSETQ. CDR3 amino acids: CASSFSFLEQYF. As DNA, the CDR3 is TGCGCCAGCAGCTTTTCTTTTTTGGAGCAGTACTTC.

The chain links TRBV6-5 to TRBJ2-7; 8 bases line up with TRBD2. The CDR3 runs 15 residues. Germline CDR1 and CDR2: MNHEY and SVGAGI. Losses at the gene ends were 7 bases for V and 5 bases for J; bases not matched to a gene: 13. The CDR3 region has the DNA TGTGCCAGCACCGCAAAAGGACTAGCCGGGGACGAGCAGTACTTC. Its translation: CASTAKGLAGDEQYF.

The chain carries TRBV2 and TRBJ2-3; 13 nucleotides line up with TRBD2. The CDR3 covers 16 residues. In germline, CDR1 is SNHLY, CDR2 FYNNEI. V trimming: 6 bases; J trimming: 4 bases; junction bases outside the gene matches: 7. CDR3 in DNA: TGTGCCAGCAGCCTCGGACTAGCGGGGGTATCAGATACGCAGTATTTT. Translating it yields CASSLGLAGVSDTQYF.

V and J are TRBV7-2 and TRBJ2-1; 7 bases agree with TRBD2. Trimming removed 5 bases from V and 12 bases from J; junction bases left unmatched: 13. Germline V gene data show CDR1 as SGHTA and CDR2 as FQGNSA. The CDR3 extends over 14 amino acids. Here the CDR3 reads CASSLGTTYDWQFF. The CDR3 bases are TGTGCCAGCAGCCTCGGGACTACCTACGACTGGCAGTTCTTC.